This record covers a single TCR beta chain. This record comes from a study of blood T cell repertoires in COVID-19. Overall study context: Collection of acute and convalescent COVID-19 samples took place in the United States, Italy and Spain.

Between the trimmed V and J ends, which lost 4 bases and 6 bases, there was a span of 16 bases. There are 14 residues in the CDR3. Germline V lookup: CDR1 LGHDT, CDR2 YNNKEL (reference sequence). Clones were read by immunoSEQ multiplex PCR, and TCRdb kept only the in-frame ones, dropping some. The sample records about 120,000 clones, around four fifths being singletons. This receptor was taken from a man aged 25-40 years with acute or convalescent COVID-19. The chain couples TRBV3-1 (or the pseudogene TRBV3-2) to TRBJ2-7; D possibly corresponds to TRBD2 (5 bases). The sequenced material came from peripheral blood. The CDR3 sequence: CASSPRDSSGEQYF. Here the CDR3 DNA reads TGTGCCAGCAGCCCCCGGGATTCATCGGGCGAGCAGTACTTC.